Sequencing of this TCR beta chain was carried out in a study of STAT5B mutations in CD4+ large granular lymphocyte leukemia. Sequencing used immunoSEQ multiplex PCR; TCRdb keeps in-frame clones, though not all of them. The sample lists 48,000 or so clones, 60% to 75% occurring once. Germline trimming cut 6 bases from V and 2 bases from J; bases unmatched to any gene: 10. Looked up from germline, CDR1 is WSHSY and CDR2 is SAAADI. The length of the CDR3 is 17 residues. Sequencing was carried out using CD4+ T cells from blood buffy coats. The TCR was taken from a human donor in good health. The chain uses TRBV10-2 and TRBJ1-6, with TRBD1 identical over 7 bases. The CDR3 protein is CASSKDRQTTYNSPLHF. CDR3 DNA: TGCGCCAGCAGCAAGGACAGGCAGACGACCTATAATTCACCCCTCCACTTT.